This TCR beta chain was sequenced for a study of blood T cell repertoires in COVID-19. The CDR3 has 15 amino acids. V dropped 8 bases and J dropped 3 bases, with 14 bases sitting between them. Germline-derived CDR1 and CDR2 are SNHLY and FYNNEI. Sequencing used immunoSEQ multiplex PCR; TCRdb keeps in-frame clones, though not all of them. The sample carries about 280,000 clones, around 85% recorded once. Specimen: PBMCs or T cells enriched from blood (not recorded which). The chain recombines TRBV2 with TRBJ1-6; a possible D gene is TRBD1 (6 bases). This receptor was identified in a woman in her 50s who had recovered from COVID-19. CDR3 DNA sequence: TGTGCCAGCGGGGGCAGCGCTAACTATAATTCACCCCTCCACTTT. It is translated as CASGGSANYNSPLHF.